This T cell receptor beta chain was found in a study of CD8+CD57+ T cells in acquired aplastic anemia. TCR beta VDJ and CDR3 profiling used genomic DNA as template. In TCRdb, the reads were re-called with MiXCR into one record per CDR3 protein. Among approximately 170,000 distinct CDR3 sequences listed, approximately 51% were seen once. CD8+CD57+ cell expansion, shown by flow cytometry, had occurred in the patients selected for sequencing. Sequences were obtained from sorted CD4+, CD8+, or CD8+CD57+ T cells (not recorded which) from PBMCs. The receptor comes from a human donor with aplastic anemia.

CDR3 sequence reads: CAINGKGSYEQYF. Here the CDR3 DNA reads TGTGCCATCAATGGGAAAGGCTCCTACGAGCAGTACTTC. The chain joins TRBV10-3 to TRBJ2-7, with no clear D. The CDR3 is 13 amino acids. With 7 bases removed from V and 0 bases from J, the gap between germline ends came to 10 bases. Germline V lookup: CDR1 ENHRY, CDR2 SYGVKD.